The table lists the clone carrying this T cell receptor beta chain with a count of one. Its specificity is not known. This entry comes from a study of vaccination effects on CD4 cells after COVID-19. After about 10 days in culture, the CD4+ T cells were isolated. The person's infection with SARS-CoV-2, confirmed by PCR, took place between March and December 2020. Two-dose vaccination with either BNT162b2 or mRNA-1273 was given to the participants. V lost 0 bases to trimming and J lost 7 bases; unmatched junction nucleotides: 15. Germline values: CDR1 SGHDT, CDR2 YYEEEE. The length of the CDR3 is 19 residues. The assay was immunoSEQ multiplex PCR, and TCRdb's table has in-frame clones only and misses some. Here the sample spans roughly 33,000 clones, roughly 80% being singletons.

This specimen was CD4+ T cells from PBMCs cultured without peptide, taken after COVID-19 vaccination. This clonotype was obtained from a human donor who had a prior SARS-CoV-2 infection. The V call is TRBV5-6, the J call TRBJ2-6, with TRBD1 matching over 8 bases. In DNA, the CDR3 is TGTGCCAGCAGCTTGGTTTGGACAGGGTCGTTTCGGTTTGCCAACGTCCTGACTTTC. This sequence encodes CASSLVWTGSFRFANVLTF.